One sample yielded the 32 T cell receptor beta chains listed below, sequenced in a study of blood T cell repertoires in COVID-19 (dated by TCRdb to the early 2020s). Library construction relied on the immunoSEQ multiplex PCR assay. The source is immuneACCESS, and TCRdb retained only in-frame sequences with V and J called. Part of the clones is not carried over; for the studies checked, unresolved V genes explain less than half of this, and the remainder is unexplained. This sample lists roughly 400,000 clones; about 88% were detected once. 1.4% of the sample is held by the ten biggest clonotypes. The source material was PBMCs or T cells enriched from blood (not recorded which). All receptors come from a woman between 18 and 30 years old who had been exposed to COVID-19.

This chain links TRBV21-1 with TRBJ2-7; the listed D gene, TRBD1, was not tested against the DNA. TRBV21-1 is a pseudogene segment. This CDR3 has 16 residues. The CDR3 loop is CASSKSAVPAPYEQYF. The CDR3 DNA reads as TGTGCCAGCAGCAAATCCGCAGTCCCCGCACCATACGAGCAGTACTTC.

The table lists this clone with a count of one. This rearrangement joins TRBV5-8 to TRBJ2-5, with D possibly TRBD1 on 5 matching bases. Trimming removed 2 bases at V and 5 bases at J, with 16 bases between. Per germline, CDR1 SGHTS and CDR2 YDEGEE. This CDR3 region has 15 residues. For the CDR3, the DNA is TGTGCCAGCAGCTTATCCAGGGTCGTCCGTGAGACCCAGTACTTC. Encoded protein: CASSLSRVVRETQYF.

The V gene is TRBV6-1, the J gene TRBJ1-6; 10 bases agree with TRBD1. This CDR3 comprises 18 residues. V lost 4 bases to trimming and J lost 0 bases; unmatched junction nucleotides: 6. Germline-derived CDR1 and CDR2 are MNHNS and SASEGT. This CDR3 is CASSARTGGSSYNSPLHF. CDR3 in DNA: TGTGCCAGCAGTGCCAGGACAGGGGGGAGCTCCTATAATTCACCCCTCCACTTT.

The rearrangement joins TRBV28 to TRBJ1-2, with 7 bases lining up with TRBD1. CDR1 MDHEN and CDR2 SYDVKM come from the germline V gene. Trimming removed 10 bases from V and 6 bases from J; junction bases left unmatched: 11. The CDR3 totals 13 residues. CDR3 coding DNA: TGTGCCACCGTACAGGGGTATCCAGATGGCTACACCTTC. This gives the protein CATVQGYPDGYTF.

The chain has TRBV7-8 and TRBJ1-5; the D is unclear. Germline V gene sequence: CDR1 SGHVS, CDR2 FQNEAQ. The germline V and J ends were trimmed by 0 bases and 5 bases, with 11 bases remaining between them. CDR3 length: 15 amino acids. The CDR3 DNA is TGTGCCAGCAGCTTAGCGCTAATACCCTATCAGCCCCAGCATTTT. Protein sequence: CASSLALIPYQPQHF. Full variable domain (missing parts from reference TRBV7-8 and TRBJ1-5): GAGVSQSPRYKVAKRGQDVALRCDPISGHVSLFWYQQALGQGPEFLTYFQNEAQLDKSGLPSDRFFAERPEGSVSTLKIQRTQQEDSAVYLCASSLALIPYQPQHFGDGTRLSIL.

As for this clone: The same CDR3 can be traced to other DNA sequences in this sample. V and J are TRBV7-9 and TRBJ2-1; D call uncertain. V lost 5 bases and J 8 bases, leaving 7 bases between the germline ends. Germline V gives CDR1 SEHNR, CDR2 FQNEAQ (reference sequence). The CDR3 has 11 amino acids. For the CDR3, the DNA is TGTGCCAGCAGCCCATTTGATGAGCAGTTCTTC. Amino acid sequence: CASSPFDEQFF.

J is TRBJ2-6 and V is TRBV5-8, with D possibly TRBD1 on 5 matching bases. Trimming took 4 bases from V and 3 from J, leaving 8 bases between them. CDR3 length: 14 amino acids. Germline V gene sequence: CDR1 SGHTS, CDR2 YDEGEE. In nucleotides, the CDR3 is TGTGCCAGCAGCATCAGGGTTGGGGCCAACGTCCTGACTTTC. It yields the protein CASSIRVGANVLTF.

This CDR3 is CASSFTGSTGELFF. The CDR3 coding sequence is TGTGCCAGCAGCTTTACAGGGTCCACCGGGGAGCTGTTTTTT. J is TRBJ2-2 and V is TRBV5-4, with D maybe TRBD1 (6 bases). Germline assignment: CDR1 SGHNT and CDR2 YYREEE (reference sequence). The CDR3 length is 14 residues. Trimming pared 2 bases from V and 4 bases from J, leaving 9 bases between.

This clone has only one observation. The chain employs TRBV5-5 and TRBJ1-4, with TRBD1 matching over 8 bases. Germline V gene data show CDR1 as SGHKS and CDR2 as YYEKEE (reference sequence). The CDR3 covers 17 residues. The V segment lost 1 base and the J segment 2 bases; nucleotides outside the gene matches: 7. The CDR3 DNA is TGTGCCAGCAGCTTGTACTCCCGACAGGGGACTAATGAAAAACTGTTTTTT. Its translation: CASSLYSRQGTNEKLFF.

The V gene is TRBV2, the J gene TRBJ1-1; D uncertain. Germline loops: CDR1 SNHLY, CDR2 FYNNEI. The CDR3 consists of 14 residues. V gave up 6 bases and J gave up 1 base, with 12 bases separating them. CDR3 sequence: CASSYTDSNTEAFF. The CDR3 DNA is TGTGCCAGCAGCTACACCGACTCGAACACTGAAGCTTTCTTT.

The rearrangement joins TRBV30 to TRBJ2-2, with a weak D call TRBD1 (6 bases). This CDR3 spans 13 amino acids. The germline V gene encodes CDR1 GTSNPN and CDR2 SVGIG (reference sequence). V was trimmed by 2 bases and J by 6 bases, leaving 10 bases between them. The CDR3 sequence is CAWSPGASGELFF. The CDR3, as DNA: TGTGCCTGGAGTCCAGGGGCCTCCGGGGAGCTGTTTTTT.

The chain couples TRBV7-2 to TRBJ2-3; tentative D call: TRBD1 (6 bases). The germline CDR1 and CDR2 sequences are SGHTA and FQGNSA. CDR3 length: 14 amino acids. The germline V and J ends were trimmed by 5 bases and 4 bases, with 13 bases remaining between them. In DNA, the CDR3 is TGTGCCAGCAGCCCCCTGGGGGCCGCAGATACGCAGTATTTT. Translated: CASSPLGAADTQYF.

The chain links TRBV14 to TRBJ2-7; TRBD1 agrees at 11 bases. This CDR3 is built from 14 residues. Germline trimming cut 4 bases from V and 6 bases from J; bases unmatched to any gene: 5. Germline lookup yields CDR1 SGHDN and CDR2 FVKESK. The CDR3 region is CASSLRTGGSEQYF. In nucleotides, the CDR3 is TGTGCCAGCAGCCTACGGACAGGGGGCAGCGAGCAGTACTTC.

The J gene is TRBJ1-3, the V gene TRBV18; D is undetermined. CDR3 length: 14 amino acids. Germline V lookup: CDR1 KGHSH, CDR2 LQKENI. Trimming shortened V by 6 bases and J by 0 bases, and 9 bases separated the two germline ends. Here the CDR3 reads CASSTVSSGNTIYF. The CDR3 DNA follows: TGTGCCAGCTCTACAGTGAGCTCTGGAAACACCATATATTTT.

This clone turned up a few times. The V gene is TRBV18, the J gene TRBJ1-2; D not certain. Germline V lookup: CDR1 KGHSH, CDR2 LQKENI. V lost 2 bases and J 4 bases, leaving 8 bases between the germline ends. The CDR3 is 13 residues long. This CDR3 reads CASSPTAVYGYTF. The CDR3 DNA is TGTGCCAGCTCACCAACGGCGGTCTATGGCTACACCTTC.

V and J are TRBV11-2 and TRBJ2-7; 11 positions agree with TRBD2. CDR1 and CDR2 (germline): SGHAT, FQNNGV. Trimming at V came to 5 bases and at J to 2 bases, leaving 17 bases not matched to a gene. The CDR3 is 19 residues long. In DNA, the CDR3 is TGTGCCAGCAGCCCGAATGTTGGTACTAGCGGGGGTGACCCCTACGAGCAGTACTTC. Translating gives CASSPNVGTSGGDPYEQYF.

The chain uses TRBV13 and TRBJ2-5, with 13 bases matching TRBD2. The J segment lost 3 bases and the V segment lost 5 bases, leaving 3 bases of the junction unmatched. CDR1 and CDR2 (germline): PRHDT, FYEKMQ (reference sequence). The length of the CDR3 is 15 residues. The CDR3 region has the DNA TGTGCCAGCAGCAACGGACTAGCGGGGGAAGAGACCCAGTACTTC. Encoded protein: CASSNGLAGEETQYF.

Only one count was recorded for this clone. This sequence joins TRBV9 and TRBJ2-1, with 15 positions matching TRBD2. The CDR3 is made up of 17 amino acids. With V trimmed by 1 base and J by 5 bases, 4 bases remained unmatched. Germline-derived CDR1 and CDR2 are SGDLS and YYNGEE. The CDR3 DNA reads as TGTGCCAGCAGCGTAAGGACTAGCGGGAGGGGAAACAATGAGCAGTTCTTC. Translation gives CASSVRTSGRGNNEQFF.

The CDR3 region is CASSLQLTDTQYF. The DNA for the CDR3 is TGTGCCAGCAGCTTGCAGTTAACAGATACGCAGTATTTT. The chain is built from TRBV5-4 and TRBJ2-3; D gene unclear. Germline CDR1 reads SGHNT; CDR2 reads YYREEE (reference sequence). This CDR3 has 13 amino acids. V shed 1 base and J shed 3 bases, with 6 bases lying between them. Together with reference TRBV5-4 and TRBJ2-3, the CDR3 gives the full variable domain: ETGVTQSPTHLIKTRGQQVTLRCSSQSGHNTVSWYQQALGQGPQFIFQYYREEENGRGNFPPRFSGLQFPNYSSELNVNALELDDSALYLCASSLQLTDTQYFGPGTRLTVL.

This chain links TRBV18 with TRBJ1-3, with a weak D call TRBD1 (5 bases). With 3 bases removed from V and 0 bases from J, the gap between germline ends came to 12 bases. Germline lookup yields CDR1 KGHSH and CDR2 LQKENI. The CDR3 covers 16 residues. CDR3 sequence reads: CASSPAGLYSGNTIYF. Here the CDR3 DNA reads TGTGCCAGCTCACCCGCGGGGCTCTACTCTGGAAACACCATATATTTT.

In the case of this clone: Other DNA sequences of this sample code for an identical CDR3. This chain links TRBV28 with TRBJ2-7; D call uncertain. Trimming removed 3 bases at V and 3 bases at J, with 6 bases between. The CDR3 has 12 amino acids. The germline gives CDR1 MDHEN, CDR2 SYDVKM. The CDR3 nucleotides are TGTGCCAGCAGTTTCGGTAGCTACGAGCAGTACTTC. Translated: CASSFGSYEQYF.

This chain joins TRBV6-5 and TRBJ2-7; a weak D match, TRBD1 (6 bases). The V gene lost 0 bases and the J gene lost 4 bases, with 13 bases spanning the gap. CDR3 length equals 15 residues. Germline values: CDR1 MNHEY, CDR2 SVGAGI. The CDR3 DNA is TGTGCCAGCAGTTACTCAGCTGGGGGCGCGTACGAGCAGTACTTC. Translating gives CASSYSAGGAYEQYF.

This rearrangement joins TRBV19 to TRBJ1-1; D gene ambiguous. V lost 1 base, J lost 1 base, and 16 bases lay in between. CDR3 size: 17 residues. In germline, CDR1 is LNHDA, CDR2 SQIVND (reference sequence). CDR3 bases: TGTGCCAGTAGTATAGGTTTTCTCGCAGAAACGAACACTGAAGCTTTCTTT. It is translated as CASSIGFLAETNTEAFF.

CDR3: CASSPGTSGRNTGELFF. The CDR3 DNA reads TGTGCCAGCAGCCCCGGGACTAGCGGGAGAAACACCGGGGAGCTGTTTTTT. The J gene is TRBJ2-2, the V gene TRBV5-4; TRBD2 matches at 14 bases. Germline V lookup: CDR1 SGHNT, CDR2 YYREEE (reference sequence). This CDR3 contains 17 residues. V dropped 4 bases and J dropped 2; count of bases not matched to a gene: 4.

This rearrangement joins TRBV13 to TRBJ1-3, with D hard to call. Germline assignment: CDR1 PRHDT and CDR2 FYEKMQ (reference sequence). V was clipped by 5 bases and J by 0 bases, with 14 bases between them. The CDR3 has 16 residues. The CDR3 loop is CASSPGLVTSGNTIYF. DNA for the CDR3: TGTGCCAGCAGCCCCGGTTTAGTCACCTCTGGAAACACCATATATTTT.

This chain uses TRBV24-1 with TRBJ2-1; 7 nucleotides agree with TRBD2. This CDR3 is built from 18 residues. Germline V gene sequence: CDR1 KGHDR, CDR2 SFDVKD. V was pared by 0 bases and J by 0 bases, with 7 bases of the junction left unmatched. Here the CDR3 reads CATSDLPSAGVSYNEQFF. The DNA for the CDR3 is TGTGCCACCAGTGATTTGCCCTCGGCGGGAGTCTCCTACAATGAGCAGTTCTTC.

This rearrangement joins TRBV4-1 to TRBJ2-5; 8 nucleotides line up with TRBD2. With V trimmed by 0 bases and J by 3 bases, 9 bases remained unmatched. Germline V gives CDR1 MGHRA, CDR2 YSYEKL. This CDR3 region has 17 residues. This CDR3 reads CASSQESYGGDKETQYF. DNA for the CDR3: TGCGCCAGCAGCCAAGAATCGTACGGGGGGGATAAAGAGACCCAGTACTTC.

The V call is TRBV6-2 or TRBV6-3, the J call TRBJ2-7; the match to TRBD1 covers 9 bases. CDR3 length equals 16 residues. Germline V gene data show CDR1 as MNHEY and CDR2 as SVGEGT. The V gene end was trimmed by 2 bases and the J gene end by 5 bases; junction bases not matched to a gene: 10. The CDR3 DNA reads TGTGCCAGCAGTTACGGGCCACCAGGACAGGGGCACGAGCAGTACTTC. Amino acids: CASSYGPPGQGHEQYF.

V usage is TRBV12-3 or TRBV12-4 and J usage is TRBJ2-7, with D uncertain. The CDR3 length is 12 residues. Trimming shortened V by 0 bases and J by 7 bases, and 7 bases separated the two germline ends. Here the CDR3 DNA reads TGTGCCAGCAGTTTAGCGCCCGGTGAGCAGTACTTC. The encoded protein is CASSLAPGEQYF.

The CDR3 coding sequence is TGTGCCAGTAGCCCCCCAAATGGAAACACCATATATTTT. Residues: CASSPPNGNTIYF. The chain recombines TRBV19 with TRBJ1-3, with D uncertain. V lost 6 bases and J 3 bases, leaving 9 bases between the germline ends. The CDR3 is 13 amino acids. CDR1 and CDR2 (germline): LNHDA, SQIVND (reference sequence).

This chain joins TRBV19 and TRBJ1-1; weak D call: TRBD1 (6 bases). The CDR3 sequence is 16 residues long. V was cut by 11 bases and J by 1 base, with 23 bases left in between. Germline values: CDR1 LNHDA, CDR2 SQIVND (reference sequence). CDR3 in DNA: TGTGCCTCCCTCCTCCCAGGCAGGGGCTCGAACACTGAAGCTTTCTTT. Its translation is CASLLPGRGSNTEAFF.

This clone was recorded once. The CDR3 coding sequence is TGTGCCAGCCAAGCGGGGGGCACAGATACGCAGTATTTT. This gives the protein CASQAGGTDTQYF. The gene calls are TRBV6-5 and TRBJ2-3, with TRBD2 matching over 8 bases. Germline V gene sequence: CDR1 MNHEY, CDR2 SVGAGI. V trimming: 8 bases; J trimming: 1 base; junction bases outside the gene matches: 2. This CDR3 contains 13 residues.